Presented here are 7 T cell receptor beta chains from one specimen sequenced in a study of blood T cell repertoires in COVID-19. The repertoire was sequenced with immunoSEQ multiplex PCR; TCRdb's copy has only in-frame clones and lacks some. The sample records about 130,000 clones, over 70% being singletons. Sequencing input: peripheral blood. The receptor set was obtained from a man aged 80 or over with acute or convalescent COVID-19.

V usage is TRBV24-1 and J usage is TRBJ2-1; 10 bases line up with TRBD2. Germline V gene lookup returns CDR1 KGHDR and CDR2 SFDVKD. This CDR3 has 16 amino acids. Trimming removed 2 bases from V and 2 bases from J; junction bases left unmatched: 2. The DNA for the CDR3 is TGTGCCACCAGTGATTCTAGCGGGGGTACCTACAATGAGCAGTTCTTC. Translated, it gives CATSDSSGGTYNEQFF.

CDR3 sequence (DNA): TGTGCCAGCAGCTTAGCTTCGGGACAGGGATTCTACGAGCAGTACTTC. It encodes CASSLASGQGFYEQYF. The V gene is TRBV7-8, the J gene TRBJ2-7, with 9 bases that match TRBD1. The CDR3 contains 16 residues. V was clipped by 0 bases and J by 3 bases; unmatched bases: 6. Germline V gene data show CDR1 as SGHVS and CDR2 as FQNEAQ.

The rearrangement links TRBV2 to TRBJ1-4, with D maybe TRBD1 (6 bases). With 5 bases removed from V and 8 bases from J, the gap between germline ends came to 18 bases. CDR1 is SNHLY, CDR2 FYNNEI, per germline. There are 15 residues in the CDR3. The CDR3, as DNA: TGTGCCAGCAGTAATAGAGACAGGTTCGGCGAAAAACTGTTTTTT. Translated: CASSNRDRFGEKLFF.

The V and J genes are TRBV6-5 and TRBJ2-5; 7 positions agree with TRBD1. This CDR3 region has 12 residues. The junction had 3 bases not matched to a gene; V was cut back by 6 bases and J by 5 bases. Germline CDR1 MNHEY, CDR2 SVGAGI. CDR3 coding DNA: TGTGCCAGCAGGACAGGGTGGGAGACCCAGTACTTC. Its translation: CASRTGWETQYF.

The rearrangement links TRBV11-3 to TRBJ2-2, with D perhaps matching TRBD2 (5 bases). Germline CDR1 is SGHNT and CDR2 is YENEEA. Trimming took 1 base from V and 8 from J, leaving 8 bases between them. The length of the CDR3 is 13 residues. CDR3 bases: TGTGCCAGCAGCTTAGTGTGGGAGGGGGAGCTGTTTTTT. Its protein product is CASSLVWEGELFF. Using reference TRBV11-3 and TRBJ2-2 for the parts outside the CDR3, the full variable domain is EAGVVQSPRYKIIEKKQPVAFWCNPISGHNTLYWYLQNLGQGPELLIRYENEEAVDDSQLPKDRFSAERLKGVDSTLKIQPAELGDSAVYLCASSLVWEGELFFGEGSRLTVL.

The gene calls are TRBV3-1 (or the pseudogene TRBV3-2) and TRBJ1-1, with a tentative D call TRBD1 (5 bases). Trimming left V 0 bases short and J 5 bases short, with 13 bases between. The CDR3 is 15 residues long. Germline V gene lookup returns CDR1 LGHDT and CDR2 YNNKEL (reference sequence). The CDR3 is CASSQDPGSKTEAFF. The CDR3 coding sequence is TGTGCCAGCAGCCAAGATCCAGGGTCTAAGACTGAAGCTTTCTTT.

The CDR3 sequence: CASSPVGGLYGYTF. CDR3 coding DNA: TGCGCCAGCAGCCCCGTCGGAGGGCTCTATGGCTACACCTTC. The chain recombines TRBV5-1 with TRBJ1-2; D is unresolved. The CDR3 spans 14 residues. Germline V gives CDR1 SGHRS, CDR2 YFSETQ. The V end was cut by 4 bases, the J end by 4 bases, with 14 bases between.